The 23 T cell receptor beta chains reported below all come from one sample, sequenced in a study of T cell changes during pregnancy in multiple sclerosis. Here immunoSEQ multiplex PCR was the method, and the copy in TCRdb shows in-frame clones only, minus some. The repertoire includes some 20,000 clones, around nine tenths of them detected once, and around 21% sits in the top ten. The specimen comprised CD8+ T cells from peripheral blood mononuclear cells, sampled after pregnancy. Receptors originate from a female donor in good health, enrolled as a control in a pregnancy study.

The rearrangement joins TRBV18 to TRBJ2-1; 10 bases line up with TRBD2. The CDR3 runs 19 residues. CDR1 and CDR2 (germline): KGHSH, LQKENI. After removal of 6 bases from V and 4 bases from J, the junction contained 18 bases not matched to a gene. CDR3 nucleotides: TGTGCCAGCTCTCCCTTGATACTCAGCGGGGGGGAAACATACAATGAGCAGTTCTTC. It codes for CASSPLILSGGETYNEQFF.

This chain connects TRBV7-9 to TRBJ2-1; 12 nucleotides align to TRBD2. CDR3 length equals 16 residues. Germline lookup yields CDR1 SEHNR and CDR2 FQNEAQ (reference sequence). Trimming at V came to 0 bases and at J to 8 bases, leaving 5 bases not matched to a gene. The CDR3 spells CASSLARTSGVDEQFF. The CDR3 DNA follows: TGTGCCAGCAGCTTAGCGCGGACTAGCGGGGTTGATGAGCAGTTCTTC.

This clone was seen more than once but under ten times. The chain joins TRBV6-5 to TRBJ2-1, with D perhaps TRBD1 (5 bases). Between the trimmed V and J ends, which lost 8 bases and 8 bases, there was a span of 22 bases. The CDR3 is made up of 15 amino acids. Germline-derived CDR1 and CDR2 are MNHEY and SVGAGI. This CDR3 reads CASGNLGWGLDEQFF. For the CDR3, the DNA is TGTGCCAGCGGAAACTTAGGTTGGGGCCTCGATGAGCAGTTCTTC.

The chain joins TRBV6-5 to TRBJ1-3; D is ambiguous. The germline V and J ends were trimmed by 0 bases and 0 bases, with 6 bases remaining between them. This CDR3 contains 15 residues. Looked up from germline, CDR1 is MNHEY and CDR2 is SVGAGI. Here the CDR3 reads CASSYSMSSGNTIYF. DNA for the CDR3: TGTGCCAGCAGTTACTCGATGAGCTCTGGAAACACCATATATTTT.

Concerning this clone itself: One junction end disagrees with the germline gene, perhaps due to a read error. This specimen includes other DNA sequences encoding the same CDR3. The chain carries TRBV11-2 and TRBJ2-7; D gene unclear. Germline V gene data show CDR1 as SGHAT and CDR2 as FQNNGV. CDR3 length: 12 residues. CDR3 coding DNA: TGCGCCAGCAGCTCCCTCACGCAGGAGCAGTACTTC. The encoded protein is CASSSLTQEQYF.

This rearrangement joins TRBV9 to TRBJ2-5; D is unclear. CDR1 SGDLS and CDR2 YYNGEE come from the germline V gene. With 0 bases removed from V and 2 bases from J, the gap between germline ends came to 5 bases. CDR3 size: 13 residues. The CDR3 here is CASSVGLQETQYF. In DNA form, the CDR3 reads TGTGCCAGCAGCGTAGGACTGCAAGAGACCCAGTACTTC. Looking up the rest from reference TRBV9 and TRBJ2-5 gives the full variable domain: DSGVTQTPKHLITATGQRVTLRCSPRSGDLSVYWYQQSLDQGLQFLIQYYNGEERAKGNILERFSAQQFPDLHSELNLSSLELGDSALYFCASSVGLQETQYFGPGTRLLVL.

The chain has TRBV7-9 and TRBJ2-3, with TRBD2 as a possible D gene (5 bases). The V end was cut by 2 bases, the J end by 0 bases, with 12 bases between. CDR1 and CDR2 from the germline V gene are SEHNR and FQNEAQ (reference sequence). The CDR3 covers 16 residues. CDR3 protein: CASSLQRPSSTDTQYF. Written as DNA, the CDR3 is TGTGCCAGCAGCTTACAGCGGCCGTCTAGCACAGATACGCAGTATTTT.

This clone appeared a single time. This chain joins TRBV6-5 and TRBJ2-7; possibly TRBD1 for D (6 bases). This CDR3 comprises 14 residues. CDR1 and CDR2 from the germline V gene are MNHEY and SVGAGI. V gave up 7 bases and J gave up 6 bases, with 19 bases separating them. The DNA for the CDR3 is TGTGCCAGCAACCCTTCAGGGGTACAAGCCGAGCAGTACTTC. Protein sequence: CASNPSGVQAEQYF.

The chain combines TRBV15 with TRBJ2-1, with D uncertain. Germline CDR1 and CDR2: LNHNV and YYDKDF (reference sequence). Between the trimmed V and J ends, which lost 0 bases and 4 bases, there was a span of 7 bases. The CDR3 covers 14 residues. CDR3 coding DNA: TGTGCCACCAGCAGAGAATGGCTTTACAATGAGCAGTTCTTC. Amino acid sequence: CATSREWLYNEQFF. The complete variable domain, with remaining parts taken from reference TRBV15 and TRBJ2-1, reads DAMVIQNPRYQVTQFGKPVTLSCSQTLNHNVMYWYQQKSSQAPKLLFHYYDKDFNNEADTPDNFQSRRPNTSFCFLDIRSPGLGDTAMYLCATSREWLYNEQFFGPGTRLTVL.

The V call is TRBV27, the J call TRBJ2-3; perhaps TRBD2 as D (6 bases). This CDR3 comprises 12 residues. V was pared by 5 bases and J by 7 bases, with 10 bases between. CDR1 MNHEY and CDR2 SMNVEV come from the germline V gene (reference sequence). In DNA form, the CDR3 reads TGTGCCAGCAGTACCGGGAGTAATACGCAGTATTTT. This gives the protein CASSTGSNTQYF.

The chain employs TRBV6-1 and TRBJ2-7; 7 bases agree with TRBD1. The germline gives CDR1 MNHNS, CDR2 SASEGT. With 10 bases clipped from V and 2 bases from J, the junction kept 8 bases outside the gene matches. The CDR3 extends over 13 amino acids. In DNA form, the CDR3 reads TGTGCCATAAGGACAGGAGATACCTACGAGCAGTACTTC. Its protein product is CAIRTGDTYEQYF.

This clone was counted once. The V call is TRBV29-1, the J call TRBJ1-1, with D possibly TRBD1 on 5 matching bases. Between the trimmed V and J ends, which lost 7 bases and 1 base, there was a span of 16 bases. CDR1 and CDR2 (germline): SQVTM, ANQGSEA. The CDR3 contains 14 residues. CDR3: CSAGGGTANTEAFF. CDR3 nucleotides: TGCAGCGCGGGGGGAGGGACGGCGAACACTGAAGCTTTCTTT.

This chain connects TRBV2 to TRBJ2-1; TRBD2 agrees at 8 bases. CDR1 is SNHLY and CDR2 is FYNNEI in the germline V gene. Trimming removed 6 bases from V and 0 bases from J; junction bases left unmatched: 10. The CDR3 covers 17 residues. CDR3 amino acids: CASRESRLASSYNEQFF. The CDR3, as DNA: TGTGCCAGCAGGGAAAGTCGACTAGCGAGCTCCTACAATGAGCAGTTCTTC.

The V and J genes are TRBV27 and TRBJ2-1, with a tentative D call TRBD1 (5 bases). Trimming shortened V by 5 bases and J by 7 bases, and 18 bases separated the two germline ends. This CDR3 has 15 residues. In germline, CDR1 is MNHEY, CDR2 SMNVEV (reference sequence). Written as DNA, the CDR3 is TGTGCCAGCAGTCCCGAGCCCTCTAGGGGAAATGAGCAGTTCTTC. Its translation is CASSPEPSRGNEQFF.

The V gene is TRBV7-8, the J gene TRBJ2-7; D may be TRBD1 (9 bases). Trimming pared 4 bases from V and 2 bases from J, leaving 18 bases between. Germline CDR1 and CDR2: SGHVS and FQNEAQ. The CDR3 covers 16 residues. DNA of the CDR3: TGTGCCAGCAGCTCCCCGGGGGGGACAGGGACCTACGAGCAGTACTTC. It specifies CASSSPGGTGTYEQYF.

This sequence joins TRBV7-9 and TRBJ2-3; 8 positions agree with TRBD2. Germline values: CDR1 SEHNR, CDR2 FQNEAQ (reference sequence). Losses at the gene ends were 6 bases for V and 1 base for J; bases not matched to a gene: 3. CDR3 size: 14 residues. The CDR3 region is CASSSGLGTDTQYF. CDR3 in DNA: TGTGCCAGCAGTTCGGGACTAGGCACAGATACGCAGTATTTT.

The CDR3 region is CASRKQGARETQYF. The CDR3 region has the DNA TGTGCCAGTAGAAAGCAGGGGGCTAGGGAGACCCAGTACTTC. The chain has TRBV19 and TRBJ2-5; TRBD1 aligns across 8 bases. V shed 6 bases, J shed 5 bases, and the junction held 8 bases outside the gene matches. This CDR3 has 14 residues. Germline CDR1 LNHDA, CDR2 SQIVND (reference sequence).

CDR3 loop: CASSEVGVSYEQYF. The CDR3 DNA follows: TGCGCCAGCAGTGAAGTGGGAGTCTCCTACGAGCAGTACTTC. The V and J genes are TRBV10-2 and TRBJ2-7, with a tentative D call TRBD2 (5 bases). V lost 3 bases, J lost 0 bases, and 9 bases lay in between. Germline V gene data show CDR1 as WSHSY and CDR2 as SAAADI. The CDR3 spans 14 residues.

V and J are TRBV4-1 and TRBJ2-2; perhaps TRBD2 as D (5 bases). Per the germline V gene, CDR1 is MGHRA and CDR2 is YSYEKL. CDR3 length: 16 amino acids. Trimming removed 0 bases at V and 5 bases at J, with 13 bases between. CDR3 sequence reads: CASSQDSGWETGELFF. DNA for the CDR3: TGCGCCAGCAGCCAAGATTCGGGGTGGGAAACCGGGGAGCTGTTTTTT.

The V gene is TRBV7-2, the J gene TRBJ1-4, with a tentative D call TRBD1 (6 bases). The CDR3 length is 14 residues. CDR1 and CDR2 (germline): SGHTA, FQGNSA. Between the trimmed V and J ends, which lost 2 bases and 7 bases, there was a span of 11 bases. CDR3 amino acids: CASSLRGNLEKLFF. In DNA, the CDR3 is TGTGCCAGCAGCTTAAGGGGGAACCTTGAAAAACTGTTTTTT. The full variable domain, its missing parts supplied by reference TRBV7-2 and TRBJ1-4, is GAGVSQSPSNKVTEKGKDVELRCDPISGHTALYWYRQSLGQGLEFLIYFQGNSAPDKSGLPSDRFSAERTGGSVSTLTIQRTQQEDSAVYLCASSLRGNLEKLFFGSGTQLSVL.

CDR3 loop: CATSRERGSSYEQYF. CDR3 in DNA: TGTGCCACCAGCAGAGAACGGGGGTCCTCCTACGAGCAGTACTTC. This chain links TRBV15 with TRBJ2-7, with D possibly matching TRBD2 (6 bases). CDR1 LNHNV and CDR2 YYDKDF come from the germline V gene (reference sequence). V was pared by 0 bases and J by 0 bases, with 9 bases between. This CDR3 spans 15 amino acids.

This chain links TRBV6-6 with TRBJ1-6; D is undetermined. The CDR3 sequence is 14 residues long. The V gene lost 4 bases and the J gene lost 5 bases, with 9 bases spanning the gap. Germline CDR1 is MNHNY and CDR2 is SVGAGI (reference sequence). CDR3 nucleotides: TGTGCCAGCAGTTCACCCGGGAATAATTCACCCCTCCACTTT. It is translated as CASSSPGNNSPLHF.

This chain uses TRBV30 with TRBJ1-2, with 9 bases fitting TRBD1. V was pared by 4 bases and J by 3 bases, with 6 bases of the junction left unmatched. Germline CDR1 reads GTSNPN; CDR2 reads SVGIG (reference sequence). This CDR3 has 14 residues. The CDR3 region has the DNA TGTGCCTGGACCGGGACAGGGAGGGACTATGGCTACACCTTC. It yields the protein CAWTGTGRDYGYTF.